This T cell receptor beta chain stems from a study of brain T cells in children with intractable seizures. Only in-frame clones appear in the TCRdb table, and some are missing; sequencing was by immunoSEQ multiplex PCR. Among about 340,000 clones listed, about 93% were seen once. The time point here: blood from clinic visit 5 months post-surgery; TSC patient then seizure free. Only cases whose brain tissue showed the highest T cell transcript signatures were sequenced. The V gene's germline CDR1 is PRHDT and CDR2 FYEKMQ (reference sequence). The germline V and J ends were trimmed by 5 bases and 3 bases, with 10 bases remaining between them. The CDR3 is 13 residues long.

The material was peripheral blood, obtained 4 to 6 months after surgery. This sequence joins TRBV13 and TRBJ1-1; TRBD1 is a possible D gene (5 bases). The clonotype originates from a boy younger than two with tuberous sclerosis and intractable seizures. CDR3 in amino acids: CASSEQVYTEAFF. Here the CDR3 DNA reads TGTGCCAGCAGCGAACAGGTTTACACTGAAGCTTTCTTT. The entire variable domain, with the rest obtained from reference TRBV13 and TRBJ1-1, is as follows: AAGVIQSPRHLIKEKRETATLKCYPIPRHDTVYWYQQGPGQDPQFLISFYEKMQSDKGSIPDRFSAQQFSDYHSELNMSSLELGDSALYFCASSEQVYTEAFFGQGTRLTVV.